What follows are 2 T cell receptor beta chains derived from one specimen sequenced in a study of shared clonotypes between healthy human individuals. Terminally differentiated effector memory CD45RA+ cells were excluded from the naive CD8 cells, which were CD45RO-negative and positively selected for CCR7. Profiling relied on immunoSEQ multiplex PCR, and the TCRdb table lists in-frame clones only, not all of them. Counted here are around 1.9 million clones, just under 95% occurring once; the ten biggest clones make up roughly 1.7%. Sequencing was done on a sample of naive CD8+ T cells from PBMCs. The receptor source for this set is a young man in good health. Some clones in this sample may be carry-over from other donors' samples.

This chain links TRBV27 with TRBJ2-3; D is perhaps TRBD2 (6 bases). This CDR3 has 16 residues. Trimming took off 1 base at V and 4 bases at J, with 15 bases between the two ends. Germline V gene data show CDR1 as MNHEY and CDR2 as SMNVEV (reference sequence). In DNA, the CDR3 is TGTGCCAGCAGTTTATTAGGCTGGAGGGGCGCAGATACGCAGTATTTT. This gives the protein CASSLLGWRGADTQYF.

The chain links TRBV29-1 to TRBJ2-7, with D unresolved. This CDR3 is built from 13 residues. Per germline, CDR1 SQVTM and CDR2 ANQGSEA. Between the trimmed V and J ends, which lost 4 bases and 7 bases, there was a span of 17 bases. Here the CDR3 reads CSVVIRWGWEQYF. DNA for the CDR3: TGCAGCGTTGTAATCCGGTGGGGTTGGGAGCAGTACTTC.